This entry features one TCR beta chain sequence. These data belong to a study of blood T cell repertoires in COVID-19. Looking at the study overall: Samples came from the United States, Italy and Spain, spanning acute and convalescent COVID-19.

V lost 2 bases, J lost 4 bases, and 8 bases lay in between. The CDR3 has 13 amino acids. Germline CDR1 is SEHNR and CDR2 is FQNEAQ (reference sequence). The cohort comprised adults aged roughly 18 to 95 years residing in approximately 25 US areas. Allocation to cohorts depended on clinical history reported by the participants. Per the original data handling: Scientists estimated how many nucleated cells there were by amplifying reference gene primers. TCRdb's copy holds only in-frame clones and misses some; the assay was immunoSEQ multiplex PCR. V, J and clone size reflect that table, while D and trimming were determined from the DNA. Of roughly 230,000 clones listed, roughly 91% are singletons.

Material: PBMCs or T cells enriched from blood (not recorded which). This TCR came from a man aged 30 to 45 in a cohort exposed to, infected with or recovered from COVID-19 (not recorded which). This chain uses TRBV7-9 with TRBJ1-2; D unresolved. The chain's CDR3 is CASSLSGGYGYTF. Written as DNA, the CDR3 is TGTGCCAGCAGCTTAAGCGGCGGCTATGGCTACACCTTC.